There are many counts of the clone carrying this T cell receptor beta chain. Its specificity is not known. Using RNA template, CDR3s of TCR alpha and beta were amplified with iRepertoire arm-PCR. One-step reverse transcription and amplification started from roughly 100-400 ng of tissue mRNA or PBMC total RNA. Using its own MiXCR run on the multiplex PCR reads, TCRdb lists one record per CDR3 protein. Of 100,000 to 150,000 distinct CDR3 sequences listed, around 23% are singletons. The sample is drawn from a study of glioma-infiltrating T cells. Study-wide findings and caveats: Gliomas, especially low-grade, showed above-expected tissue-blood divergence; non-neoplastic patients showed below. CDR3 overlap between tissue and blood was very small.

The germline CDR1 and CDR2 sequences are MGHRA and YSYEKL. The CDR3 loop spans 19 amino acids. The junction had 20 bases not matched to a gene; V was cut back by 2 bases and J by 6 bases. The chain recombines TRBV4-1 with TRBJ2-3; 7 bases map to TRBD1. Sample: glioma tissue, nonneoplastic brain tissue, or PBMCs (not recorded which). The sequence came from a human donor with low-grade glioma or glioblastoma, undergoing nonglioma brain surgery, or in good health (not recorded which). CDR3 DNA sequence: TGCGCCAGCAGCCAAACAGGGGATCGGGGCCCGTTCAGGTTGGATACGCAGTATTTT. Residues: CASSQTGDRGPFRLDTQYF.